This TCR beta chain came from a study of human versus mouse CDR3 diversity and MHC coevolution. In the case of this clone: What it binds is unknown.

The study's findings and limits: Six MHC II alleles selected the human T cells. Roughly 1.5 million TCR beta clonotypes were estimated for humans, the largest repertoire.

The assay was immunoSEQ multiplex PCR, and TCRdb's table has in-frame clones only and misses some. The table lists 60,000 or so clones, 94% of them singletons. The source of this sequence is a person between 55 and 69 years old in good health. The sequenced sample was naive CD4+ T cells from blood. The subset denotes: CD45RO-negative CD62L-positive naive CD4 T cells.

The DNA for the CDR3 is TGTGCCAGTAGTCAGGGAGGGACTCCTACCTACGAGCAGTACTTC. This encodes CASSQGGTPTYEQYF. The V gene is TRBV19, the J gene TRBJ2-7; 7 positions match TRBD2. The CDR3 contains 15 residues. V shed 5 bases, J shed 2 bases, and the junction held 9 bases outside the gene matches. Germline-derived CDR1 and CDR2 are LNHDA and SQIVND (reference sequence).